This TCR beta chain was sequenced in a study of blood T cell repertoires in COVID-19 (dated by TCRdb to between 2020 and 2021). With respect to the entire study: Samples covering the acute and convalescent phases of COVID-19 were provided by collaborators in the United States, Italy and Spain. The material from the prospective study consisted of cDNA or gDNA derived from T cells, B-cell-depleted T cells, or PBMCs. Subjects who had been exposed to COVID-19, were actively infected with it, or had recovered from it provided the deeply sampled blood TCRbeta repertoires that made up the dataset. The repertoires were released in a freely available public database intended as a resource for research on the immune response to SARS-CoV-2. Samples came from the ongoing ImmuneRACE study (first 160 participants) plus 1,254 subjects from 6 global collaborators. Sample metadata almost always included a de-identified subject ID, COVID-19 status, age in years and sex. Where available, HLA class I and class II types were taken from metadata supplied by the sample provider and were not determined by assay-based typing. What the study reported, not specific to this receptor: The quantity of clinical and demographic metadata differed by source and by participant and was supplied without curation.

TCRbeta CDR3 regions were amplified from genomic DNA by means of the immunoSEQ Assay, a bias-controlled multiplex PCR. The paper's data handling went like this. The number of nucleated cells in each sample was estimated from the amplification of reference gene primers within the assay. To quantify the absolute abundance of each unique TCRbeta CDR3 rearrangement, sequence reads were collapsed and filtered. For each sample, productive Simpson clonality was calculated as the square root of Simpson's diversity index across productive rearrangements. In TCRdb, the immuneACCESS table is reduced to in-frame sequences with V and J assigned. These tables do not hold every clone; where another copy was compared, an unresolved V gene accounts for under half, and the others remain unexplained. V and J calls and clone size are given by that table; D and trimming were obtained from the DNA. A total of hundreds of thousands of clones appear in this sample, under 95% of them only once. Roughly 3.5% of the sample is taken by the ten largest.

Taken from cysteine to phenylalanine, the CDR3 has 16 residues. Of the read, only the CDR3 DNA is kept; its 48 bases are in frame from base 1. The germline V gene (reference sequence) yields LGHDT for CDR1 and YNNKEL for CDR2. A distance of 11 bases separates the germline ends of V and J, which lose 1 base and 1 base respectively. This clone appeared once. No antigen is known for it. The record has no base qualities; no much larger clone is one base away. Another Seattle source contributed samples from volunteer blood donors who had recovered from COVID-19. Collaborating institutions collected whole blood in K2EDTA tubes following their own protocols. For TCRbeta analysis, collaborators shipped samples as frozen whole blood, isolated PBMCs, or DNA extracted from either of those sample types.

The specimen sequenced was peripheral blood. This sequence uses TRBV3-1 (or the pseudogene TRBV3-2) and TRBJ1-3; the D gene is perhaps TRBD1, from 6 matching bases. The receptor's source is a woman younger than 35 who had recovered from COVID-19. The CDR3 protein is CASSQVGTTSGNTIYF. The DNA sequence is as follows: TGTGCCAGCAGCCAAGTCGGGACAACTTCTGGAAACACCATATATTTT.